A selection of T cell receptor beta chains follows, all from one sample in a study of OX40 agonist ivuxolimab in advanced cancers. Profiling relied on immunoSEQ multiplex PCR, and the TCRdb table lists in-frame clones only, not all of them. Counted here are 10,000 or so clones, roughly 79% occurring once; the ten biggest clones make up approximately 15%. Sample: CD4+ or CD8+ T cells sorted from blood, taken in a trial of the OX40 agonist ivuxolimab. The receptors derive from an adult with an advanced solid tumor such as melanoma, head and neck, liver or kidney cancer. The CDR3 runs from the conserved cysteine through the conserved F or W. Fields, in order: V gene, clone size, J gene, D gene, CDR3 DNA, CDR3 protein. D genes are given only for firm matches. Clone size is shown for a subset of rows, as once, few, many or a class of expanded clone.

V gene: TRBV6-5; clone size: -; J gene: TRBJ2-1; D gene: TRBD1; CDR3 DNA: TGTGCCAGCAGCTCGGCCGGGACAGCCTACAATGAGCAGTTCTTC; CDR3 protein: CASSSAGTAYNEQFF
V gene: TRBV4-2; clone size: medium-sized; J gene: TRBJ2-7; D gene: TRBD2; CDR3 DNA: TGTGCCAGCAGCCAAGAGACTAGCGGGGGATACGAGCAGTACTTC; CDR3 protein: CASSQETSGGYEQYF
V gene: TRBV11-2; clone size: -; J gene: TRBJ2-4; D gene: TRBD2; CDR3 DNA: TGTGCCAGCAGCTTAGAGCCGGGACTAGCGGTAGCCAAAAACATTCAGTACTTC; CDR3 protein: CASSLEPGLAVAKNIQYF
V gene: TRBV11-2; clone size: -; J gene: TRBJ2-1; D gene: TRBD1; CDR3 DNA: TGTGCCAGCACCGACTCGGGACAGGGCCGCTATGAGCAGTTCTTC; CDR3 protein: CASTDSGQGRYEQFF
V gene: TRBV5-5; clone size: -; J gene: TRBJ1-1; D gene: -; CDR3 DNA: TGTGCCAGCAGCCCGGAGGGGGACACTGAAGCTTTCTTT; CDR3 protein: CASSPEGDTEAFF
V gene: TRBV11-2; clone size: -; J gene: TRBJ1-1; D gene: -; CDR3 DNA: TGTGCCAGCAGCTTAGTGAGGGCCAGGAAGAACACTGAAGCTTTCTTT; CDR3 protein: CASSLVRARKNTEAFF
V gene: TRBV2; clone size: once; J gene: TRBJ2-1; D gene: TRBD2; CDR3 DNA: TGTGCCACCTTAGGGACTAGCGGGGGTGGGTCCTACAATGAGCAGTTCTTC; CDR3 protein: CATLGTSGGGSYNEQFF
V gene: TRBV7-8; clone size: few; J gene: TRBJ2-7; D gene: -; CDR3 DNA: TGTGCCAGCAGCTTAGGGCGAAGGGACGAGCAGTACTTC; CDR3 protein: CASSLGRRDEQYF
V gene: TRBV10-1; clone size: medium-sized; J gene: TRBJ2-1; D gene: -; CDR3 DNA: TGCGCCAGCAGTGATGGCTGGGAGCAGTTCTTC; CDR3 protein: CASSDGWEQFF
V gene: TRBV7-8; clone size: -; J gene: TRBJ2-3; D gene: TRBD2; CDR3 DNA: TGTGCCAGCAGCGGGACTGCCGGAGCGGGGGGAGGAGATACGCAGTATTTT; CDR3 protein: CASSGTAGAGGGDTQYF
V gene: TRBV5-8; clone size: -; J gene: TRBJ1-2; D gene: -; CDR3 DNA: TGTGCCAGCAGCTCATACACAGATAACTATGGCTACACCTTC; CDR3 protein: CASSSYTDNYGYTF
V gene: TRBV10-3; clone size: -; J gene: TRBJ2-7; D gene: -; CDR3 DNA: TGTGCCATCAGTGAGTCGGTGGACGGCTACGAGCAGTACTTC; CDR3 protein: CAISESVDGYEQYF
V gene: TRBV11-2; clone size: -; J gene: TRBJ2-7; D gene: TRBD2; CDR3 DNA: TGTGCCAGCAGCTTACGGCGGGGGAGCTCCTACGAGCAGTACTTC; CDR3 protein: CASSLRRGSSYEQYF
V gene: TRBV6-4; clone size: -; J gene: TRBJ1-2; D gene: -; CDR3 DNA: TGTGCCAGCAGTGATGGGGACACAAACTCCTATGGCTACACCTTC; CDR3 protein: CASSDGDTNSYGYTF
V gene: TRBV13; clone size: -; J gene: TRBJ1-3; D gene: TRBD1; CDR3 DNA: TGTGCCAGCAGAGACAGGGTTGGGAGCGCCATATATTTT; CDR3 protein: CASRDRVGSAIYF
V gene: TRBV30; clone size: -; J gene: TRBJ2-7; D gene: -; CDR3 DNA: TGTGCCTGGACCCAGGGGTTCGCCTACGAGCAGTACTTC; CDR3 protein: CAWTQGFAYEQYF
V gene: TRBV30; clone size: -; J gene: TRBJ2-7; D gene: -; CDR3 DNA: TGTGCCTGGAGGCTAGCTGTTGGTTACGAGCAGTACTTC; CDR3 protein: CAWRLAVGYEQYF
V gene: TRBV7-6; clone size: -; J gene: TRBJ2-1; D gene: -; CDR3 DNA: TGTGCCAGCAGCTTTATCACGGGAGATACCTACAATGAGCAGTTCTTC; CDR3 protein: CASSFITGDTYNEQFF
V gene: TRBV7-8; clone size: -; J gene: TRBJ2-1; D gene: TRBD1; CDR3 DNA: TGTGCCAGCAGCCCCCCGACAGGGTCGCGGGAGCAGTTCTTC; CDR3 protein: CASSPPTGSREQFF
V gene: TRBV6-5; clone size: few; J gene: TRBJ2-7; D gene: -; CDR3 DNA: TGTGCCAGCAGTTACGGCAGGGGAATGTACTACGAGCAGTACTTC; CDR3 protein: CASSYGRGMYYEQYF
V gene: TRBV6-5; clone size: -; J gene: TRBJ2-2; D gene: -; CDR3 DNA: TGTGCCAGCACCTCTTGGGGGAGTGAGACCGGGGAGCTGTTTTTT; CDR3 protein: CASTSWGSETGELFF
V gene: TRBV12-5; clone size: -; J gene: TRBJ1-2; D gene: -; CDR3 DNA: TGTGCTAGTGGTTTGTGGGACATTCCTAACTATGGCTACACCTTC; CDR3 protein: CASGLWDIPNYGYTF
V gene: TRBV7-3; clone size: -; J gene: TRBJ1-1; D gene: -; CDR3 DNA: TGTGCCAGCAGCCAGGACGGGGGGAACACTGAAGCTTTCTTT; CDR3 protein: CASSQDGGNTEAFF
V gene: TRBV5-4; clone size: once; J gene: TRBJ2-7; D gene: TRBD2; CDR3 DNA: TGTGCCAGCAGCCTTGGACTAGCGGGCGGATCCTACGAGCAGTACTTC; CDR3 protein: CASSLGLAGGSYEQYF
V gene: TRBV7-9; clone size: -; J gene: TRBJ2-1; D gene: -; CDR3 DNA: TGTGCCAGCAGCTTAGGTGGAGGCGGGTTTTACAATGAGCAGTTCTTC; CDR3 protein: CASSLGGGGFYNEQFF
V gene: TRBV9; clone size: -; J gene: TRBJ2-4; D gene: -; CDR3 DNA: TGTGCCAGCAGCGTCGGACAGGCCAAAAACATTCAGTACTTC; CDR3 protein: CASSVGQAKNIQYF
V gene: TRBV9; clone size: -; J gene: TRBJ1-2; D gene: TRBD1; CDR3 DNA: TGTGCCAGCAGCGTTTCACAGGGGGCGCGGGGCTACACCTTC; CDR3 protein: CASSVSQGARGYTF
V gene: TRBV6-5; clone size: -; J gene: TRBJ1-6; D gene: -; CDR3 DNA: TGTGCCAGCAGTTACAGCCCGGCAGGCTATAATTCACCCCTCCACTTT; CDR3 protein: CASSYSPAGYNSPLHF
V gene: TRBV27; clone size: -; J gene: TRBJ1-1; D gene: -; CDR3 DNA: TGTGCCAGCAGCACTAACAACCTTGAAGCTTTCTTT; CDR3 protein: CASSTNNLEAFF
V gene: TRBV27; clone size: -; J gene: TRBJ2-3; D gene: -; CDR3 DNA: TGTGCCAGCAGTTGGGACGGCTTTGCGCAGTATTTT; CDR3 protein: CASSWDGFAQYF
V gene: TRBV13; clone size: -; J gene: TRBJ2-1; D gene: -; CDR3 DNA: TGTGCCAGCAGCTTAAATCTCGGGACGGGCTACAATGAGCAGTTCTTC; CDR3 protein: CASSLNLGTGYNEQFF
V gene: TRBV5-8; clone size: -; J gene: TRBJ1-2; D gene: -; CDR3 DNA: TGTGCCAGCAGCTTGATGCCCCCGCCGGATGGCTACACCTTC; CDR3 protein: CASSLMPPPDGYTF
V gene: TRBV11-3; clone size: -; J gene: TRBJ2-5; D gene: -; CDR3 DNA: TGTGCCAGCAGCTTAGGGGTCACCGGACGGTACCAAGAGACCCAGTACTTC; CDR3 protein: CASSLGVTGRYQETQYF
V gene: TRBV2; clone size: -; J gene: TRBJ2-1; D gene: -; CDR3 DNA: TGTGCCAGCAGTTGGGACTCGAGCTCCTACAATGAGCAGTTCTTC; CDR3 protein: CASSWDSSSYNEQFF